The rows below give T cell receptor beta chains drawn from one sample of a study of long-term antiretroviral therapy in people with HIV. Measured with immunoSEQ multiplex PCR; TCRdb has only the in-frame clones, and not every one. The table shows 30,000 to 40,000 clones, with about four fifths occurring only once. The sequences come from unsorted PBMCs, collected 0.4 years before starting antiretroviral therapy. The receptors here all came from a man between 18 and 35 years old with HIV. CDR3s include the opening cysteine and the closing phenylalanine or tryptophan. D genes are given only for firm matches. Where a row states a size, it is once, few, many or the class of an expanded clone; other rows omit it.

j_gene | v_gene | abundance | d_gene | CDR3nt | CDR3aa
TRBJ2-7 | TRBV21-1 | . | . | TGTGCCAGCAGTGGTGTAGGGGGCCTTTGCGAGCAGTACTTC | CASSGVGGLCEQYF
TRBJ2-3 | TRBV5-1 | . | TRBD1 | TGCGCCAGCAGCTGGGCCCTGGGGACAGGGGCAGATACGCAGTATTTT | CASSWALGTGADTQYF
TRBJ2-1 | TRBV6-6 | . | TRBD1 | TGTGCCAGCAGTGCCGTTGCCGGGACAGTCTACAATGAGCAGTTCTTC | CASSAVAGTVYNEQFF
TRBJ2-7 | TRBV11-2 | . | TRBD2 | TGTGCCAGCAGCTTGAGCGGGGGGCAGTACTTC | CASSLSGGQYF
TRBJ2-1 | TRBV13 | . | . | TGTGCCAGCAGCGCCAGGGGGGGAGACAATGAGCAGTTCTTC | CASSARGGDNEQFF
TRBJ2-6 | TRBV5-1 | . | . | TGCGCCAGCAGCCTGGGCCCCTTATCTGGGGCCAACGTCCTGACTTTC | CASSLGPLSGANVLTF
TRBJ1-1 | TRBV2 | . | . | TGTGCCAGCAGTGAAAAGGGGATGAACACTGAAGCTTTCTTT | CASSEKGMNTEAFF
TRBJ1-5 | TRBV6-5 | . | . | TGTGCCAGCAGTTACTCAATAGGGGGTCAGCCCCAGCATTTT | CASSYSIGGQPQHF
TRBJ1-1 | TRBV6-6 | . | . | TGTGCCAGCAGTGGACTCCTGGACACTGAAGCTTTCTTT | CASSGLLDTEAFF
TRBJ1-4 | TRBV4-1 | . | . | TGCGCCAGCACCCAAGATACCTTAGGGGAAAAACTGTTTTTT | CASTQDTLGEKLFF
TRBJ2-7 | TRBV6-1 | . | TRBD2 | TGTGCCAGCATTGGACTAGCGGGCCACGAGCAGTACTTC | CASIGLAGHEQYF
TRBJ1-1 | TRBV18 | . | . | TGTGCCAGCTCTCCCGCTCTCCGAGGCACTGAAGCTTTCTTT | CASSPALRGTEAFF
TRBJ2-1 | TRBV25-1 | . | TRBD2 | TGTGCCAGCAGTGATACCCTTCGGCGGGAGGTGCAGTTCTTC | CASSDTLRREVQFF
TRBJ2-7 | TRBV7-9 | . | . | TGTGCCAGCAGCTTTGTGGACCTACCCTACGAGCAGTACTTC | CASSFVDLPYEQYF
TRBJ2-7 | TRBV5-4 | . | . | TGTGCCAGCAGTCTACACGGGGTCGAGCAGTACTTC | CASSLHGVEQYF
TRBJ1-2 | TRBV9 | . | . | TGTGCCAGCAGCGATGGCAGGTGGGGGCCTAACTATGGCTACACCTTC | CASSDGRWGPNYGYTF
TRBJ1-5 | TRBV6-6 | . | . | TGTGCCAGCAGACGACAGCCCAATCAGCCCCAGCATTTT | CASRRQPNQPQHF
TRBJ2-5 | TRBV5-6 | once | . | TGTGCCAGCAGCTCTCCTTCTGGACGAAAGACCCAGTACTTC | CASSSPSGRKTQYF
TRBJ2-7 | TRBV19 | . | TRBD2 | TGTGCCAGTAGGCGGCTAGCGGGAGGGGGCTACGAGCAGTACTTC | CASRRLAGGGYEQYF
TRBJ2-5 | TRBV13 | . | . | TGTGCCAGCAGCGCCCAGGCGAAAGAGACCCAGTACTTC | CASSAQAKETQYF
TRBJ2-2 | TRBV27 | few | . | TGTGCCAGCAGTTTCGGGGGGCCCGGGGAGCTGTTTTTT | CASSFGGPGELFF
TRBJ1-5 | TRBV27 | few | TRBD1 | TGTGCCAGCAGTGGATCCGGAGCTACAGGGGTCCGTGAGCCCCAGCATTTT | CASSGSGATGVREPQHF
TRBJ1-1 | TRBV21-1 | . | . | TGTGCCAGCAGCAAAGAGAAAGGGGGCACTGAAGCTTTCTTT | CASSKEKGGTEAFF
TRBJ2-7 | TRBV29-1 | . | . | TGCAGCGTTGAAACTCAGGCCAACGAGCAGTACTTC | CSVETQANEQYF
TRBJ1-5 | TRBV27 | once | . | TGTGCCAGCAGTTTAAAAGCAGCTGCCCCACCCACCGTATATCAGCCCCAGCATTTT | CASSLKAAAPPTVYQPQHF
TRBJ2-7 | TRBV30 | . | TRBD1 | TGTGCCTGGAGTGTAGGTCCTCACAGGGGGCTCAACGAGCAGTACTTC | CAWSVGPHRGLNEQYF
TRBJ2-4 | TRBV5-1 | . | . | TGCGCCAGCAGCTTGGCCGGAAAAAACATTCAGTACTTC | CASSLAGKNIQYF
TRBJ2-7 | TRBV11-2 | . | . | TGTGCCAGCAGCCCCCTGACAGTTAGCTCCTACGAGCAGTACTTC | CASSPLTVSSYEQYF
TRBJ1-1 | TRBV19 | . | . | TGTGCCAGTAGTATAATCGGGAACACTGAAGCTTTCTTT | CASSIIGNTEAFF
TRBJ2-2 | TRBV5-4 | once | TRBD1 | TGTGCCAGCAGCTTGGCCGGGACAGGGATCCCCGGGGAGCTGTTTTTT | CASSLAGTGIPGELFF
TRBJ1-1 | TRBV27 | . | . | TGTGCCAGCAAGGAGACGGCGATGAACACTGAAGCTTTCTTT | CASKETAMNTEAFF
TRBJ2-3 | TRBV28 | . | . | TGTGCCAGCAGTTTGGGGCGAACGAGCACAGATACGCAGTATTTT | CASSLGRTSTDTQYF
TRBJ2-1 | TRBV7-3 | . | . | TGTGCCAGCAGCCCCGCCCCGGGGAATGAGCAGTTCTTC | CASSPAPGNEQFF
TRBJ2-3 | TRBV6-4 | . | TRBD2 | TGTGCCAGCAGCGGGGGGGCCACAGATACGCAGTATTTT | CASSGGATDTQYF
TRBJ1-3 | TRBV5-1 | . | . | TGCGCCAGCAGCTTAGAGGCCCCAGGAGCCTTGGGGAACACCATATATTTT | CASSLEAPGALGNTIYF
TRBJ2-3 | TRBV6-5 | . | . | TGTGCCAGCAGTCTGTTCGCGGGGCTGGATACGCAGTATTTT | CASSLFAGLDTQYF
TRBJ1-2 | TRBV27 | . | . | TGTGCCAGCAGTTTAGGCCGCCTCGGGGCCTATGGCTACACCTTC | CASSLGRLGAYGYTF
TRBJ1-2 | TRBV7-2 | . | TRBD1 | TGTGCCAGCAGCCCCTGGACAGGGAGTCTCTATGGCTACACCTTC | CASSPWTGSLYGYTF
TRBJ1-4 | TRBV19 | once | TRBD1 | TGTGCCAGTCGACGTGGACAGGAAGGTGAAAAACTGTTTTTT | CASRRGQEGEKLFF
TRBJ1-2 | TRBV19 | few | . | TGTGCCAGTAGTATAGATACCAGGAGCTATGGCTACACCTTC | CASSIDTRSYGYTF
TRBJ2-2 | TRBV11-2 | . | . | TGTGCCAGCAGCTTTCCCAGGGGGGGGAGCACCGGGGAGCTGTTTTTT | CASSFPRGGSTGELFF
TRBJ2-1 | TRBV13 | . | TRBD2 | TGTGCCAGCAGCTTAGAGGCTAGCGGATACAATGAGCAGTTCTTC | CASSLEASGYNEQFF
TRBJ2-7 | TRBV9 | . | TRBD2 | TGTGCCAGCAGCCCCGATGGCGGGAGGGCAGGGGAGCAGTACTTC | CASSPDGGRAGEQYF
TRBJ1-5 | TRBV11-2 | . | . | TGTGCCAGCAGTTGGGGTCGCAATCAGCCCCAGCATTTT | CASSWGRNQPQHF
TRBJ2-7 | TRBV27 | once | . | TGTGCCAGGGCGGTGGTCGGGGCAGAAACCTACGAGCAGTACTTC | CARAVVGAETYEQYF
TRBJ2-7 | TRBV6-1 | once | . | TGTGCCAGCAGGCCGTCAGGGTGGGGCTACGAGCAGTACTTC | CASRPSGWGYEQYF
TRBJ2-7 | TRBV10-1 | . | TRBD2 | TGCGCCAGCAGTGAGGGAGGACTAGCTGAATCCTCCTACGAGCAGTACTTC | CASSEGGLAESSYEQYF
TRBJ2-1 | TRBV28 | . | . | TGTGCCAGCAGTTCCCGCCCTTCGTTCCTAGACTCCTCCCTACATGAGCAGTTCTTC | CASSSRPSFLDSSLHEQFF
TRBJ2-7 | TRBV6-5 | . | . | TGTGCCAGCAGAACGGGGCAGGGGTGGGTCGAGCAGTACTTC | CASRTGQGWVEQYF
TRBJ1-1 | TRBV4-1 | once | TRBD1 | TGCGCCAGCAGGTTAGACAGGGGGCCCACTGAAGCTTTCTTT | CASRLDRGPTEAFF
TRBJ1-2 | TRBV5-4 | . | . | TGTGCCAGCAGCTTGTTAGAGAATGGCTACACCTTC | CASSLLENGYTF
TRBJ1-1 | TRBV5-1 | . | TRBD1 | TGCGCCAGCAGCTTGGAGGGACAGGGTTTCACTGAAGCTTTCTTT | CASSLEGQGFTEAFF
TRBJ2-7 | TRBV6-5 | . | TRBD1 | TGTGCCAGCAGCCCGGGGGACAGGGCATCGAACTTC | CASSPGDRASNF
TRBJ2-1 | TRBV28 | . | TRBD1 | TGTGCCAGCAGTTTATTGGACAGGGGCCACAATGAGCAGTTCTTC | CASSLLDRGHNEQFF
TRBJ2-7 | TRBV19 | . | . | TGTGCCAGTAGTATTTATTCCGTCCGGGGAGTTTCCTACGAGCAGTACTTC | CASSIYSVRGVSYEQYF